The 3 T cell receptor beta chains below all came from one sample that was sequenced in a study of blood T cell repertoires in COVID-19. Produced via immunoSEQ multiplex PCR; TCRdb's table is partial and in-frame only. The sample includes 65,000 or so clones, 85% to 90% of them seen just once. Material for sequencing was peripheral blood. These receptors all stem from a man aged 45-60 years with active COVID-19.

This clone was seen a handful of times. CDR3 sequence: CASSQERTGKAFF. For the CDR3, the DNA is TGCGCCAGCAGCCAAGAGAGGACGGGGAAAGCTTTCTTT. The rearrangement uses TRBV4-1 and TRBJ1-1; D ambiguous. The germline gives CDR1 MGHRA, CDR2 YSYEKL. This CDR3 has 13 amino acids. V lost 0 bases to trimming and J lost 9 bases, with 11 bases between them.

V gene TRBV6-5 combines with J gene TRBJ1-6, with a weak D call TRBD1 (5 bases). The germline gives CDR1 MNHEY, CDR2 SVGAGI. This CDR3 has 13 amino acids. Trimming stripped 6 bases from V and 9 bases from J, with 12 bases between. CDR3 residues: CASRGGDPSPLHF. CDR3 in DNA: TGTGCCAGCAGGGGGGGGGATCCTTCACCCCTCCACTTT.

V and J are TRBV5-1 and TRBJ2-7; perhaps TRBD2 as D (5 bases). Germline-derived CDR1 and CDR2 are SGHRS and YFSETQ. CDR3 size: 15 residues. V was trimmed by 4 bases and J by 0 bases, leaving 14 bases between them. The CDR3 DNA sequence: TGCGCCAGCAGCCCGGGAACTGAGAGCTCCTACGAGCAGTACTTC. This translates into CASSPGTESSYEQYF.